Detailed here is one T cell receptor beta chain. These data originate in a study of OX40 agonist ivuxolimab in advanced cancers. The overall study: Cohort: more than 75% men, mean age about 62, aged roughly 23 to 79.

Assay used: immunoSEQ multiplex PCR; TCRdb lists only in-frame clones, some missing. This table has approximately 39,000 clones, roughly 80% appearing once. This CDR3 spans 15 amino acids. Germline V gene lookup returns CDR1 SNHLY and CDR2 FYNNEI. V lost 11 bases and J lost 4, with 21 bases in between. The gene calls are TRBV2 and TRBJ2-1; tentative D call: TRBD2 (7 bases). This material consisted of CD4+ or CD8+ T cells sorted from blood, taken in a trial of the OX40 agonist ivuxolimab. The TCR comes from an adult with an advanced solid tumor such as melanoma, head and neck, liver or kidney cancer. In DNA form, the CDR3 reads TGTGCCGCCAGGGGTTTTGCGGGGGCTTACAATGAGCAGTTCTTC. Its translation: CAARGFAGAYNEQFF.